A selection of T cell receptor beta chains follows, all from one sample in a study of blood T cells in healthy people across ages. In TCRdb, the 5' RACE reads were re-called with MiXCR into one record per CDR3 protein. The table records about 1.1 million distinct CDR3 sequences, roughly two fifths of them present only once. Sequenced input: blood. The receptors derive from a man between 18 and 35 years old in good health. Both conserved end residues are part of each CDR3. The order of the fields is CDR3 DNA, CDR3 protein, clone size, V gene, J gene, D gene. The D gene is left open where the match is weak. Clone sizes are given selectively: once, few, many, or a class where the clone is expanded.

TGTGCCATCAACCGAGCGGGGGGCTCGTCCGGGGAGCTGTTTTTT	CAINRAGGSSGELFF	.	TRBV10-3	TRBJ2-2	TRBD2
TGTGCCAGCACCAACCTTCGGACGGGCGCGCATAACACTGAAGCTTTCTTT	CASTNLRTGAHNTEAFF	.	TRBV6-2/TRBV6-3	TRBJ1-1	.
TGTGCCAGCAGCCAAGGACCGGTAGGCACTGAAGCTTTCTTT	CASSQGPVGTEAFF	.	TRBV3-1	TRBJ1-1	.
TGTGCCAGCAGGAGGGGTCCGAGCACTGAAGCTTTCTTT	CASRRGPSTEAFF	.	TRBV28	TRBJ1-1	.
TGTGCCAGCAAATCCACCCAAAACTATGGCTACACCTTC	CASKSTQNYGYTF	.	TRBV6-5	TRBJ1-2	.
TGTGCCAGCAGTGAAAACGGACAGGGCGATGGCTACACCTTC	CASSENGQGDGYTF	.	TRBV6-4	TRBJ1-2	TRBD1
TGTGCCAGCAGCGGCCGACCTACAGGACAGCGAAATAATTCACCCCTCCACTTT	CASSGRPTGQRNNSPLHF	few	TRBV7-9	TRBJ1-6	.
TGCAGCGTTGAGTTTGGACACCCAACCTACGAGCAGTACTTC	CSVEFGHPTYEQYF	.	TRBV29-1	TRBJ2-7	.
TGTGCCAGCAGTGTGGGCTCTGTGCGCACCCAGTACTTC	CASSVGSVRTQYF	.	TRBV2	TRBJ2-7	.
TGTGCCAGCAGGACAATTGGGGGCATCAAGCAGTTCTTC	CASRTIGGIKQFF	.	TRBV28	TRBJ2-1	.
TGTGCCAGCAGATACCCGGGACAGGGACACAATGAGCAGTTCTTC	CASRYPGQGHNEQFF	.	TRBV2	TRBJ2-1	TRBD1
TGTGCCAGCAGTGAAGAACGGCGGTACGAGCAGTACTTC	CASSEERRYEQYF	.	TRBV6-1	TRBJ2-7	.
TGTGCCAGCAGTTCCTCACATAACCGGGGCACTTATAGCAATCAGCCCCAGCATTTT	CASSSSHNRGTYSNQPQHF	few	TRBV6-2/TRBV6-3	TRBJ1-5	.
TGTGCCAGCAGCCAAGATATTGAGACAGGGGGCAATGAGCAGTTCTTC	CASSQDIETGGNEQFF	.	TRBV4-2	TRBJ2-1	TRBD1
TGTGCCAGCAGCCAAGGGGACAGGCCTGTTGAAGCTTTCTTT	CASSQGDRPVEAFF	few	TRBV4-2	TRBJ1-1	TRBD1
TGTGCCAGCAGCTTAACTCTCGGATACACGATAGATGGCTACACCTTC	CASSLTLGYTIDGYTF	few	TRBV7-2	TRBJ1-2	.
TGTGCCAGCAGTTTATCGCTGGGGGTAGGAGGCTACACCTTC	CASSLSLGVGGYTF	many	TRBV27	TRBJ1-2	.
TGTGCCAGCGTCGCGGAGGGATGGGAGACCCAGTACTTC	CASVAEGWETQYF	.	TRBV12-3/TRBV12-4	TRBJ2-5	.
TGTGCCAGCAGCCGATCGACAGGGGGCTTATACAATGAGCAGTTCTTC	CASSRSTGGLYNEQFF	.	TRBV13	TRBJ2-1	TRBD1
TGTGCCAGCAGCTTAGAAGGGGAGAGCACAGATACGCAGTATTTT	CASSLEGESTDTQYF	few	TRBV7-2	TRBJ2-3	.
TGCAGTGCGCACGGGACACTTTACAATGAGCAGTTCTTC	CSAHGTLYNEQFF	.	TRBV20-1	TRBJ2-1	.
TGTGCCAGCAGCCACGCGGGCGGGGGAACAGATACGCAGTATTTT	CASSHAGGGTDTQYF	.	TRBV28	TRBJ2-3	TRBD2
TGTGCCAGCGGGCAAAAGGGTAGTCAGCCCCAGCATTTT	CASGQKGSQPQHF	.	TRBV7-8	TRBJ1-5	.
TGCAGCGTTGTGAGTCTGGAAGAGACCCAGTACTTC	CSVVSLEETQYF	.	TRBV29-1	TRBJ2-5	.
TGCGCCAGCAGCCAAGAATGGCTAGCGGGGGCCACGACCAAGAGCTCCTACAATGAGCAGTACTTC	CASSQEWLAGATTKSSYNEQYF	.	TRBV4-3	TRBJ2-7	TRBD2
TGTGCCAGCAGCTTGACAGGGGACTCCACCTACGAGCAGTACTTC	CASSLTGDSTYEQYF	.	TRBV7-2	TRBJ2-7	TRBD1
TGCAGCGTTGAAGATCAGGGGGACAGGTCCGGGGAGCTGTTTTTT	CSVEDQGDRSGELFF	few	TRBV29-1	TRBJ2-2	TRBD1
TGTGCCACCAGCAGAGATCACGGGGGCAAGAAGAACGAGCAGTACTTC	CATSRDHGGKKNEQYF	few	TRBV15	TRBJ2-7	.
TGTGCCAGCAGCCCCGACAGGGGTGGGAAGACTGAAGCTTTCTTT	CASSPDRGGKTEAFF	.	TRBV9	TRBJ1-1	TRBD1
TGTGCCAGCAGCTTCGGCTCTAGCGGAGATACGCAGTATTTT	CASSFGSSGDTQYF	.	TRBV7-2	TRBJ2-3	TRBD2
TGTGCCAGCAGCTTAGGGAGAACCTACAATGAGCAGTACTTC	CASSLGRTYNEQYF	.	TRBV7-3	TRBJ2-7	.
TGTGCCAGCAACGACAGGGATCCAACGGGGGAGCAGTACTTC	CASNDRDPTGEQYF	few	TRBV6-5	TRBJ2-7	TRBD1
TGCAGTGCATCATGGGAGGGAACGAATTCACCCCTCCACTTT	CSASWEGTNSPLHF	.	TRBV20-1	TRBJ1-6	.
TGCGCCAGCAGCCAAGATAGAGACAATAGGAATGAGCAGTTCTTC	CASSQDRDNRNEQFF	.	TRBV4-3	TRBJ2-1	.
TGCGCCAGCAGCCAAGATCGGAACAGGGGGGTTATTTCTAATGAAAAACTGTTTTTT	CASSQDRNRGVISNEKLFF	.	TRBV4-1	TRBJ1-4	TRBD1
TGCAGTGCGCGAAACGAAAGAAGCCACGAGCAGTACTTC	CSARNERSHEQYF	.	TRBV20-1	TRBJ2-7	.
TGTGCCAGCAGTTACCAATCGGGCACAGATACGCAGTATTTT	CASSYQSGTDTQYF	few	TRBV7-9	TRBJ2-3	.
TGTGCCACGGGGGGCCAGCCCCATCAGCCCCAGCATTTT	CATGGQPHQPQHF	.	TRBV27	TRBJ1-5	.
TGTGCCAGCAGTTCCCCGACAGAAACCTATGGCTACACCTTC	CASSSPTETYGYTF	.	TRBV28	TRBJ1-2	.
TGCAGTCACTATCTCTCGGACACTAACTATGGCTACACCTTC	CSHYLSDTNYGYTF	many	TRBV20-1	TRBJ1-2	.
TGCAGTGCGGGGACTACGTTGAACACCGGGGAGCTGTTTTTT	CSAGTTLNTGELFF	.	TRBV20-1	TRBJ2-2	TRBD2
TGTGCCAGCAGCGTGACAGGGGGAGTTGAAAAACTGTTTTTT	CASSVTGGVEKLFF	.	TRBV9	TRBJ1-4	TRBD1
TGTGCCAGCAGACCTCAAAGGGCTGAAGCTTTCTTT	CASRPQRAEAFF	few	TRBV28	TRBJ1-1	.
TGTGCCAGCAGTTTAACGGGGAGGGAGAACACTGAAGCTTTCTTT	CASSLTGRENTEAFF	.	TRBV28	TRBJ1-1	.
TGTGCCAGCAGTGAAACAGGGAGGCATCAGCCCCAGCATTTT	CASSETGRHQPQHF	.	TRBV25-1	TRBJ1-5	.
TGTGCCAGCAGCCAGGGATACGAGACCCAGTACTTC	CASSQGYETQYF	.	TRBV27	TRBJ2-5	.
TGCAGCGTTGAACTAACCGGGACAGGGCCTTCGGAGACCCAGTACTTC	CSVELTGTGPSETQYF	.	TRBV29-1	TRBJ2-5	TRBD1
TGCAGTGGGTTGTGGGCGGGGACTAGCGCGTACAATGAGCAGTTCTTC	CSGLWAGTSAYNEQFF	few	TRBV20-1	TRBJ2-1	TRBD2
TGCGCCAGCAGCTTGGGGTCAGGGATTGACTATCAGCCCCAGCATTTT	CASSLGSGIDYQPQHF	few	TRBV5-1	TRBJ1-5	.
TGTGCCAGCAACCCAAGGCCCGACAGGGCGGGGGCAGATACGCAGTATTTT	CASNPRPDRAGADTQYF	once	TRBV7-3	TRBJ2-3	.
TGTGCCGGAGGGTGGACAACTAATTCACCCCTCCACTTT	CAGGWTTNSPLHF	few	TRBV11-2	TRBJ1-6	.
TGTGCCAGCAGGTTAGGGACAGGGAGCACTTACTATGGCTACACCTTC	CASRLGTGSTYYGYTF	.	TRBV28	TRBJ1-2	TRBD1
TGCAGTGCTAGGGGGACAGATCTTACCTACGAGCAGTACTTC	CSARGTDLTYEQYF	many	TRBV20-1	TRBJ2-7	TRBD1
TGTGCCAGCAGCGTAGATGGGACAGGGCGTCCCCAGCATTTT	CASSVDGTGRPQHF	few	TRBV9	TRBJ1-5	TRBD1
TGCAGTGCTACCCTGGCAGGGGCCACTGTGACGCAGTATTTT	CSATLAGATVTQYF	.	TRBV20-1	TRBJ2-3	.
TGTGCCAGCAGTTACAGGGATGAAGCTTTCTTT	CASSYRDEAFF	.	TRBV7-9	TRBJ1-1	.
TGCAGTGCTAGGCTCCTGGGGGACGCTGAAGCTTTCTTT	CSARLLGDAEAFF	.	TRBV20-1	TRBJ1-1	.
TGCGCCAGCAGCCCGGACAGGGAGAGCTCCTATAATTCACCCCTCCACTTT	CASSPDRESSYNSPLHF	few	TRBV10-2	TRBJ1-6	TRBD1
TGTGCCAGCAGTTTAACCCGAGGGGGAGGGAACTATGGCTACACCTTC	CASSLTRGGGNYGYTF	few	TRBV27	TRBJ1-2	.